This T cell receptor beta chain stems from a study of shared clonotypes between healthy human individuals. The repertoire was sequenced with immunoSEQ multiplex PCR; TCRdb's copy has only in-frame clones and lacks some. The sample includes some 2 million clones, 85% to 95% seen only once; the top ten take 0.1% to 0.15%. In germline, CDR1 is SGHNT, CDR2 YYREEE (reference sequence). The CDR3 covers 17 residues. Germline trimming cut 0 bases from V and 5 bases from J; bases unmatched to any gene: 13. The source material was naive CD4+ T cells sorted from blood. Noted subset: CD45RA+ positively selected. J is TRBJ2-7 and V is TRBV5-4; 8 bases are shared with TRBD2. The source is a man aged 18 to 29 in good health. The CDR3 protein is CASSLGGASGSLDEQYF. The CDR3 bases are TGTGCCAGCAGCTTGGGGGGGGCGAGCGGGAGTCTCGACGAGCAGTACTTC.